This T cell receptor (beta chain) was obtained from a study of post-analysis software for immune sequencing data. General observations from the study: With TRBV5-6, TRBV5-1 and TRBV20-1 included, 5 or 6 TRBV segments were more frequent in patients than in controls. When the samples were clustered directly with F measure, those that had been prepared in the same batch showed strong co-clustering. Multiple sclerosis patients showed significantly lower normalized Chao1 diversity than controls did.

The germline V gene encodes CDR1 ENHRY and CDR2 SYGVKD. The CDR3 runs to 11 residues. Trimming stripped 6 bases from V and 10 bases from J, with 10 bases between. Details on this clonotype: The antigen is not known.

The TCR beta cDNA libraries contained unique molecular identifiers. Input amounts of about 0.85 to 11 million T cells were used. These gave approximately 500,000 cDNA molecules, so each molecule approximated one T cell. TCRdb analysed the PCR reads with MiXCR anew, one entry per CDR3 protein. Of roughly 800,000 distinct CDR3 sequences in the sample, 40% to 55% were seen once. The V gene is TRBV10-3, the J gene TRBJ2-1; no definite D call. Specimen: blood. The receptor's source is a girl aged 10 to 17 with multiple sclerosis. The CDR3 sequence is CAIRRLGEQFF. The CDR3 DNA sequence: TGTGCCATCAGGAGACTGGGAGAGCAGTTCTTC.